In its sample, the clone carrying this TCR beta chain was seen once. Measured with immunoSEQ multiplex PCR; TCRdb has only the in-frame clones, and not every one. Of 15,000 to 20,000 clones listed, roughly 73% are singletons. This record belongs to a study of sequential checkpoint blockade in melanoma. About the research overall: 91 pretreatment tumor DNA samples were TCRβ immunosequenced.

Germline CDR1 reads KGHSH; CDR2 reads LQKENI. The CDR3 has 16 residues. Deletions cut 6 bases from V and 2 bases from J, with 17 bases between. As for treatment: randomized to nivolumab then ipilimumab (arm A) or the reverse (arm B). The chain carries TRBV18 and TRBJ1-3; perhaps TRBD1 as D (6 bases). The source was tumor tissue (inferred from file names), collected from a patient given nivolumab and ipilimumab in sequence. The receptor was isolated from a human donor with melanoma. The CDR3 coding sequence is TGTGCCAGCTCTTCGGACAGCCCAGTCGCTGGAAACACCATATATTTT. Translation: CASSSDSPVAGNTIYF. The full variable domain, completed using reference TRBV18 and TRBJ1-3, is NAGVMQNPRHLVRRRGQEARLRCSPMKGHSHVYWYRQLPEEGLKFMVYLQKENIIDESGMPKERFSAEFPKEGPSILRIQQVVRGDSAAYFCASSSDSPVAGNTIYFGEGSWLTVV.